This T cell receptor (beta chain) was found in a study of radiotherapy plus CTLA-4 blockade in lung cancer. Overall study results and limits: Dynamics of early blood T cell clones, together with interferon-beta, were reportedly the best predictors of response.

This CDR3 is 12 amino acids long. Trimming cost V 6 bases and J 11 bases, with 17 bases left between them. CDR1 is MNHEY, CDR2 SVGAGI, per germline. Assay: immunoSEQ multiplex PCR; the TCRdb copy retains only in-frame clones and omits some. The sample has roughly 130,000 clones; around 89% are singletons. With regard to this clone: Its antigen remains unidentified.

This clonotype was obtained from a human donor with non-small cell lung cancer that progressed on radiotherapy plus ipilimumab. The chain links TRBV6-5 to TRBJ2-7; D call uncertain. The sample in question was peripheral blood, obtained from a patient treated with radiotherapy plus ipilimumab. The CDR3 sequence is CASSATTGGKYF. CDR3 DNA sequence: TGTGCCAGCAGCGCAACCACGGGTGGAAAGTACTTC.